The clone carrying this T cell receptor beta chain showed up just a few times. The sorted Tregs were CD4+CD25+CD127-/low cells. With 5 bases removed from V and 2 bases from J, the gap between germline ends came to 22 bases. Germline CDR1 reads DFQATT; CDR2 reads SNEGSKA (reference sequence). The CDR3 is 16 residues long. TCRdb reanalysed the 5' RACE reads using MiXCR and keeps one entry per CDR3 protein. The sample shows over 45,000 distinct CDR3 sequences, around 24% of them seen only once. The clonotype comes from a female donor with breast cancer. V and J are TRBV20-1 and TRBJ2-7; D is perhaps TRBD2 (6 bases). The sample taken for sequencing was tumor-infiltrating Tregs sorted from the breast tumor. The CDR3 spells CSAEPAGGKGTYEQYF. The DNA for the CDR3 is TGCAGTGCTGAACCTGCTGGGGGGAAGGGGACCTACGAGCAGTACTTC.